This TCR beta chain was recovered during a study of blood T cell repertoires in COVID-19. Study overall: Italy, Spain and the United States were the sources of the convalescent and acute COVID-19 samples.

The count of this clone is one. Participants came from roughly 24 US areas, aged roughly 18 to 89 years. Participants were placed into cohorts based on the clinical history they reported. Assay: immunoSEQ multiplex PCR; the TCRdb copy retains only in-frame clones and omits some. The sample consists of hundreds of thousands of clones, about 90% of them appearing once. This TCR was recovered from a middle-aged woman with acute COVID-19. Sequenced material: PBMCs or T cells enriched from blood (not recorded which).

CDR3 nucleotides: TGTGCCAGCAGCTTAGGGGCAGACACAGATACGCAGTATTTT. It encodes CASSLGADTDTQYF. The chain has TRBV11-1 and TRBJ2-3; D ambiguous. The germline V and J ends were trimmed by 1 base and 2 bases, with 7 bases remaining between them. This CDR3 comprises 14 residues. CDR1 and CDR2 (germline): SGHAT, FQDESV (reference sequence).